A selection of T cell receptor beta chains follows, all from one sample in a study of T cells in Graves' hyperthyroidism and ophthalmopathy. Using its own MiXCR run on the multiplex PCR reads, TCRdb lists one record per CDR3 protein. The table lists hundreds of thousands of distinct CDR3 sequences, roughly 15% of them singletons. Sequenced material: blood. The receptors were gathered from a woman under 30 with Graves' hyperthyroidism. The CDR3 runs from the conserved cysteine through the conserved F or W. A D gene is named only where the DNA matches it firmly. Only part of the rows carry a size: once, few, many, or a class if the clone is expanded.

-	TRBV20-1	TRBJ2-7	-	TGCAGTGTGAGGGCGGGAACCTACGAGCAGTACTTC	CSVRAGTYEQYF
TRBD2	TRBV5-4	TRBJ2-1	few	TGTGCCAGCAGCCAAGGACTAGCCTCCGGGGAGCAGTTCTTC	CASSQGLASGEQFF
-	TRBV7-9	TRBJ1-4	-	TGTGCCAGCAGCTTCCACAGGGATGGCGAAAAACTGTTTTTT	CASSFHRDGEKLFF
TRBD2	TRBV6-6	TRBJ2-3	many	TGTGCCAGCAGTTACGGGGCCAGGGAGCGGGGAATGGATACGCAGTATTTT	CASSYGARERGMDTQYF
-	TRBV6-1	TRBJ1-1	few	TGTGCCAGCAAACCGGGGGGGGTAGGGTCCACTGAAGCTTTCTTT	CASKPGGVGSTEAFF
-	TRBV2	TRBJ1-2	many	TGTGCCAGCAGTGGGTCCAGGGACAACTATGGCTACACCTTC	CASSGSRDNYGYTF
TRBD2	TRBV12-3/TRBV12-4	TRBJ2-4	few	TGTGCCAGCAGTCACGGACTAGTCTGGACCAAAAACATTCAGTACTTC	CASSHGLVWTKNIQYF
TRBD1	TRBV12-3/TRBV12-4	TRBJ1-2	few	TGTGCCAGCAGTCAGACAGGGTTGAAAGGGTATGGCTACACCTTC	CASSQTGLKGYGYTF
-	TRBV11-2	TRBJ2-6	few	TGTGCCAGCAGCTTTGTTGCTGGGGCCAACGTCCTGACTTTC	CASSFVAGANVLTF
-	TRBV18	TRBJ1-2	many	TGTGCCAGCTCACCAGGGGGCGATAACTATGGCTACACCTTC	CASSPGGDNYGYTF
-	TRBV6-1	TRBJ2-1	few	TGTGCCAGCAGTGAAGCTCCTGAATCCTACAATGAGCAGTTCTTC	CASSEAPESYNEQFF
-	TRBV19	TRBJ1-5	-	TGTGCCAGTAGTATTGGACTGAGTTTCAATCAGCCCCAGCATTTT	CASSIGLSFNQPQHF
-	TRBV10-2	TRBJ2-3	-	TGCGCCAGCAGTGAAGGCGACAAGTCCACAGATACGCAGTATTTT	CASSEGDKSTDTQYF
TRBD1	TRBV28	TRBJ2-3	-	TGTGCCAGCAGTCTCGGGACAGGGGACACAGATACGCAGTATTTT	CASSLGTGDTDTQYF
TRBD1	TRBV5-1	TRBJ2-7	-	TGCGCCAGCAGCTCCGGATCCGGGACAGTACTACGCGAGCAGTACTTC	CASSSGSGTVLREQYF
TRBD2	TRBV13	TRBJ2-7	few	TGTGCCAGCAGCGGACTAGCGCTATCCTACGAGCAGTACTTC	CASSGLALSYEQYF
TRBD2	TRBV24-1	TRBJ2-3	few	TGTGCCACCAGTGATTTGCCTACCGGGACTAGCGGGAGCGCAAGCACAGATACGCAGTATTTT	CATSDLPTGTSGSASTDTQYF
TRBD2	TRBV4-1	TRBJ2-3	few	TGCGCCAGCAGCTCCGCCTCCGGCGGGAGGGAAGATACGCAGTATTTT	CASSSASGGREDTQYF
TRBD2	TRBV20-1	TRBJ2-3	many	TGCAGTGCTAGAACCCTAGCGGGGCACACAGATACGCAGTATTTT	CSARTLAGHTDTQYF
TRBD2	TRBV6-2/TRBV6-3	TRBJ2-1	once	TGTGCCAGCAGGTCCTACCCTCTTCCTAGCGGGAGGATCTATGAGCAGTTCTTC	CASRSYPLPSGRIYEQFF
TRBD2	TRBV30	TRBJ2-5	-	TGTGCCTGGAGTGCGGGACTACGAGAGACCCAGTACTTC	CAWSAGLRETQYF
TRBD2	TRBV20-1	TRBJ2-5	many	TGCAGTGCTAGAGCGGGGGGAGAAGAGACCCAGTACTTC	CSARAGGEETQYF
TRBD1	TRBV3-1	TRBJ1-1	-	TGTGCCAGCAGCCTAACAGGGGTCCCTGAAGCTTTCTTT	CASSLTGVPEAFF
-	TRBV28	TRBJ1-2	many	TGTGCCAGCTCGGATACAGGAAATGAGCCCTATGGCTACACCTTC	CASSDTGNEPYGYTF
TRBD1	TRBV9	TRBJ2-7	many	TGTGCCAGCAGCGAATCCGGGACAGAAGGCTACGAGCAGTACTTC	CASSESGTEGYEQYF
TRBD2	TRBV12-5	TRBJ2-1	few	TGTGCTAGTGGTTTTGGCGGGAGTGCGAATGAGCAGTTCTTC	CASGFGGSANEQFF
TRBD1	TRBV10-3	TRBJ1-1	-	TGTGCCATCAGTGTAACAGGGGACACTGAAGCTTTCTTT	CAISVTGDTEAFF
-	TRBV11-2	TRBJ2-7	many	TGTGCCAGCAGCTTTTGGACAGAAATTACCTACGAGCAGTACTTC	CASSFWTEITYEQYF
-	TRBV20-1	TRBJ2-5	many	TGCAGTGCTTCTTGGGGTGGGGAGACCCAGTACTTC	CSASWGGETQYF
TRBD1	TRBV29-1	TRBJ1-2	many	TGCAGCGCCGGGACAGACTATGGCTACACCTTC	CSAGTDYGYTF
-	TRBV7-2	TRBJ1-5	many	TGTGCCAGCAGCAAGGAGCGTCAGCCCCAGCATTTT	CASSKERQPQHF
-	TRBV20-1	TRBJ1-6	many	TGCAGTGCTTCCGGGACGGCCTCGAATTCACCCCTCCACTTT	CSASGTASNSPLHF